This note documents a single T cell receptor beta chain sequence. These data originate in a study of blood T cell repertoires in COVID-19. Assay: immunoSEQ multiplex PCR; the TCRdb copy retains only in-frame clones and omits some. The sample contains around 260,000 clones, about 86% of which appear only once. The CDR3 is 14 residues long. From germline, CDR1 is MNHEY and CDR2 SMNVEV (reference sequence). V gave up 8 bases and J gave up 3 bases, with 16 bases separating them. The chain employs TRBV27 and TRBJ1-1; D perhaps matches TRBD1 (6 bases). Specimen: peripheral blood. This clonotype was sampled from a man aged 18 to 30 with active or convalescent COVID-19. This CDR3 is CASQRGQGYTEAFF. As DNA, the CDR3 is TGTGCCAGCCAGCGTGGGCAGGGGTACACTGAAGCTTTCTTT.